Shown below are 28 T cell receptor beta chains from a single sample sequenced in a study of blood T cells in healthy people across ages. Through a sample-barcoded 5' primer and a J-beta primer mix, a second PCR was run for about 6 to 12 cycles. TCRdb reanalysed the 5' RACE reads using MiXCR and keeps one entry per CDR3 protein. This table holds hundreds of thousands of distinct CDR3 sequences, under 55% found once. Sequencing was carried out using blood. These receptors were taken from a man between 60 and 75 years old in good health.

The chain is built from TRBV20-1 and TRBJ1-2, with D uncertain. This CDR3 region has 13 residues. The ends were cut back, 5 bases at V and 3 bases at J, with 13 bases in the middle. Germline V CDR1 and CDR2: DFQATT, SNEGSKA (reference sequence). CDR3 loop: CSAESPSDYGYTF. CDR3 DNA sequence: TGCAGTGCTGAAAGCCCGTCGGACTATGGCTACACCTTC.

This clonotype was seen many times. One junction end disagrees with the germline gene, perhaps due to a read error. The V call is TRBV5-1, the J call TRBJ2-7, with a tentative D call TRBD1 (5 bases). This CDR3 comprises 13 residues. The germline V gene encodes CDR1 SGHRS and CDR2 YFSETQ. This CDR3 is CASSLQGTYEQYF. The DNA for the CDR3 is TGTGCCAGCAGTTTGCAGGGCACCTACGAGCAGTACTTC.

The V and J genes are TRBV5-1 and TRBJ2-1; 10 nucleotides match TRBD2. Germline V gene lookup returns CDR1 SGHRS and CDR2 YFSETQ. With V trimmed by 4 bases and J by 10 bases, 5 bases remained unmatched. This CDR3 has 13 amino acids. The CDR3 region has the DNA TGCGCCAGCAGCCAGGGACTAGCGCTAGAGCAGTTCTTC. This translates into CASSQGLALEQFF.

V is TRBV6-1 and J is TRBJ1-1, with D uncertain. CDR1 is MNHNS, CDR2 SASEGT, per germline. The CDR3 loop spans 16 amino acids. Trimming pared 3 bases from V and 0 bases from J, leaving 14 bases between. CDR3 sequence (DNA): TGTGCCAGCAGTGATCGATGGGTGCGGATGAACACTGAAGCTTTCTTT. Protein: CASSDRWVRMNTEAFF.

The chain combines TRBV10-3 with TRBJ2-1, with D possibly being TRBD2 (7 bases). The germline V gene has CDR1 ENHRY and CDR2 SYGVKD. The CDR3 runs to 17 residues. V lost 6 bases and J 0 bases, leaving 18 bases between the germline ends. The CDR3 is CAISDLGGLSSYNEQFF. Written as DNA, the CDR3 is TGTGCCATCAGCGACCTGGGGGGGCTGAGCTCCTACAATGAGCAGTTCTTC.

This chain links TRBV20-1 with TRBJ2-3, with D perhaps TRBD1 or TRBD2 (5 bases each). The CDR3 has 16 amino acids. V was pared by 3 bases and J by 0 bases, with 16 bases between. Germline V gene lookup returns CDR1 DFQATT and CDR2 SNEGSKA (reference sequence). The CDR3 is CSARLRTGRSTDTQYF. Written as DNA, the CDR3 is TGCAGTGCTAGGCTCCGGACGGGACGTAGCACAGATACGCAGTATTTT.

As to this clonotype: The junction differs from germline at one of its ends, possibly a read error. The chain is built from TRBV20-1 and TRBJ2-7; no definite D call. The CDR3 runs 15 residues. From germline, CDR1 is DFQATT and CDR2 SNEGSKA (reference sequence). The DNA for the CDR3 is TGCAGTGCTAGAGATCGACGGCAGACCTCCTACAAGCAGTACTTC. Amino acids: CSARDRRQTSYKQYF.

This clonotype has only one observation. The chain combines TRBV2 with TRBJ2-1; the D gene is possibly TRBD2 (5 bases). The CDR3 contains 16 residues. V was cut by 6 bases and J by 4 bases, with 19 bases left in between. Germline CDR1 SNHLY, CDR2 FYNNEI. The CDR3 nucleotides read TGTGCCAGCAGATCTCCATCAGCGGAGAATTACAATGAGCAGTTCTTC. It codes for CASRSPSAENYNEQFF.

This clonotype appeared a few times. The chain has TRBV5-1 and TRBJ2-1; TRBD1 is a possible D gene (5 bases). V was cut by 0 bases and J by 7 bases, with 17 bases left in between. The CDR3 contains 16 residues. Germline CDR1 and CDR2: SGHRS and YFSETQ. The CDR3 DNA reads TGCGCCAGCAGCTTGGGACAGAGCCTCGCGTATAATGAGCAGTTCTTC. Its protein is CASSLGQSLAYNEQFF.

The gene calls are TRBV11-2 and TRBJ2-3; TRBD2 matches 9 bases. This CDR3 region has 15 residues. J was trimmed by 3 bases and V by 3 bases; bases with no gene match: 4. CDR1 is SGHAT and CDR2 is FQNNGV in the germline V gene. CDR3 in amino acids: CASSFRAGGTDTQYF. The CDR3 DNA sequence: TGTGCCAGCAGCTTTAGAGCGGGGGGAACAGATACGCAGTATTTT.

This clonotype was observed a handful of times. The CDR3 DNA reads TGTGCCAGCAGCTCGACAGGGGACACTTACGAGCAGTACTTC. Its protein is CASSSTGDTYEQYF. The V and J genes are TRBV11-3 and TRBJ2-7, with 8 positions matching TRBD1. V trimming: 4 bases; J trimming: 4 bases; junction bases outside the gene matches: 6. This CDR3 spans 14 amino acids. CDR1 is SGHNT and CDR2 is YENEEA in the germline V gene.

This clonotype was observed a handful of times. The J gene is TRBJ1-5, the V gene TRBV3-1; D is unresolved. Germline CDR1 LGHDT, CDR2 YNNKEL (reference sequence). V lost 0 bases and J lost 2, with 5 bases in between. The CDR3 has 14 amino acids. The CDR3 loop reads CASSQDMGNQPQHF. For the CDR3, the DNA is TGTGCCAGCAGCCAAGATATGGGCAATCAGCCCCAGCATTTT.

The CDR3 is CSAKGQALNTEAFF. For the CDR3, the DNA is TGCAGTGCTAAGGGACAGGCCCTGAACACTGAAGCTTTCTTT. The rearrangement links TRBV20-1 to TRBJ1-1, with 8 bases aligning to TRBD1. The junction had 4 bases not matched to a gene; V was cut back by 4 bases and J by 0 bases. Germline V lookup: CDR1 DFQATT, CDR2 SNEGSKA (reference sequence). This CDR3 has 14 amino acids.

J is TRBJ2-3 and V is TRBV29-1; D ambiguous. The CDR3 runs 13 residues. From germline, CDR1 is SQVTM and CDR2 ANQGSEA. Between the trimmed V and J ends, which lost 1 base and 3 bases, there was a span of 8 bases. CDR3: CSVEVGRTDTQYF. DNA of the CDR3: TGCAGCGTTGAAGTCGGGCGAACAGATACGCAGTATTTT.

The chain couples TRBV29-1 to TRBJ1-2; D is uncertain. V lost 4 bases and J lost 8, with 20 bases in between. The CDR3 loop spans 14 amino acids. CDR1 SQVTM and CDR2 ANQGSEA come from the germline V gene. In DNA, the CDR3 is TGCAGCGTTGTTCTGGGGTCTGGGCAATGGGGCTACACCTTC. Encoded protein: CSVVLGSGQWGYTF.

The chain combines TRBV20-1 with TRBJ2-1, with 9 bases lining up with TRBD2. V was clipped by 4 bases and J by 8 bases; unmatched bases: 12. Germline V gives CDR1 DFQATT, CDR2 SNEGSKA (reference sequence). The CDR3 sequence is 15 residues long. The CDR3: CSAKLAGILQDEQFF. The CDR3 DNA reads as TGCAGTGCTAAGCTAGCGGGGATCCTTCAGGATGAGCAGTTCTTC.

The CDR3 spells CASSPLGADNEQFF. The CDR3 DNA reads as TGTGCCAGCAGCCCTCTAGGGGCGGACAATGAGCAGTTCTTC. This chain links TRBV7-9 with TRBJ2-1, with a tentative D call TRBD1 (5 bases). CDR3 size: 14 residues. V was cut by 5 bases and J by 5 bases, with 13 bases left in between. Germline CDR1 reads SEHNR; CDR2 reads FQNEAQ (reference sequence).

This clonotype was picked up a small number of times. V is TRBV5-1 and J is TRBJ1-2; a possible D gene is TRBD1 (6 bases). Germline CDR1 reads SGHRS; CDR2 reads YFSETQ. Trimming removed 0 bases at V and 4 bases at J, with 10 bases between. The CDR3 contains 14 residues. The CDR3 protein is CASSLAQGTYGYTF. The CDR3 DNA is TGCGCCAGCAGCTTGGCGCAGGGGACCTATGGCTACACCTTC.

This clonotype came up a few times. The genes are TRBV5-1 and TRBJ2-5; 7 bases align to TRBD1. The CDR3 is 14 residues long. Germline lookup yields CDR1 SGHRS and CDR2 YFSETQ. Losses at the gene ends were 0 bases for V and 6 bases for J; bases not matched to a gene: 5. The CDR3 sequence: CASSLGPGQQTQYF. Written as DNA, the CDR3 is TGCGCCAGCAGCTTGGGGCCGGGACAGCAGACCCAGTACTTC.

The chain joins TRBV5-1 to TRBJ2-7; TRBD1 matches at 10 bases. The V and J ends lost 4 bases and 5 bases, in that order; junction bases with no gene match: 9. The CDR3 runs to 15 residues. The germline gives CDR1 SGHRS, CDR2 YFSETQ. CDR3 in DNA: TGCGCCAGCAGCCCGGTTGGGACAGGGGTCGACGAGCAGTACTTC. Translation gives CASSPVGTGVDEQYF.

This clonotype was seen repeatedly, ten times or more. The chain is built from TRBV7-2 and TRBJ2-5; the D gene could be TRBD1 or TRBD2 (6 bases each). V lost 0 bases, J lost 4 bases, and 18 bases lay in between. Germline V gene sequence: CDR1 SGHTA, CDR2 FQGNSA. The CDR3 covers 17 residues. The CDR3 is CASSLAGGGGRSETQYF. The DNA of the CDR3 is TGTGCCAGCAGCTTAGCAGGCGGAGGGGGAAGGTCAGAGACCCAGTACTTC.

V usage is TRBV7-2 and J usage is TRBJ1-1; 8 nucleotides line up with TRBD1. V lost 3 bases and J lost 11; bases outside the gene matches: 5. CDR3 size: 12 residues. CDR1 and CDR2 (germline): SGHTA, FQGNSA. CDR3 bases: TGTGCCAGCAGCTTCGGACAGGGCAATGCTTTCTTT. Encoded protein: CASSFGQGNAFF.

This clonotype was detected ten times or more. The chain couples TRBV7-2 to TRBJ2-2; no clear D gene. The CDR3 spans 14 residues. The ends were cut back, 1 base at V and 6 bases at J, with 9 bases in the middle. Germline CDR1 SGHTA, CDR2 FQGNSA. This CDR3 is CASSLEIRAGELFF. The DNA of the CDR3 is TGTGCCAGCAGCTTAGAAATACGGGCCGGGGAGCTGTTTTTT.

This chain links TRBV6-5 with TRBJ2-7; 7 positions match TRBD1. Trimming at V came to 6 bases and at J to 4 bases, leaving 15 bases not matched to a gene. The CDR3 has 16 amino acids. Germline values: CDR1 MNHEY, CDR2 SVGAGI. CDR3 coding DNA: TGTGCCAGCAGCGACTTTTCGACAGGGAGACCGTACGAGCAGTACTTC. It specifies CASSDFSTGRPYEQYF.

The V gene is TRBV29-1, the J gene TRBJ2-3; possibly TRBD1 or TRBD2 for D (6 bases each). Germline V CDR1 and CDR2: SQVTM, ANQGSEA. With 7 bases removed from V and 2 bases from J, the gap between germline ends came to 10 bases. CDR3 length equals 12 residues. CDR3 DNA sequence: TGCAGCGCGGGGGACATCACAGATACGCAGTATTTT. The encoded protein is CSAGDITDTQYF.

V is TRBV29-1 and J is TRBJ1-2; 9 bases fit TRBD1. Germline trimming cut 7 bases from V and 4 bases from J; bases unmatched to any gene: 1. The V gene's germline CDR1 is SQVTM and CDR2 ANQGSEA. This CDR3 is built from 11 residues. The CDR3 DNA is TGCAGCGCGGGACAGGGCTATGGCTACACCTTC. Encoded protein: CSAGQGYGYTF.

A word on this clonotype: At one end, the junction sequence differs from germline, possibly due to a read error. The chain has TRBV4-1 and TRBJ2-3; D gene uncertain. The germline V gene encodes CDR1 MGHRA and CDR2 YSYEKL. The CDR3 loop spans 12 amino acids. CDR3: CASSQATDTQYF. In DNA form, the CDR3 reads TGTGCCAGCAGCCAAGCCACAGATACGCAGTATTTT.

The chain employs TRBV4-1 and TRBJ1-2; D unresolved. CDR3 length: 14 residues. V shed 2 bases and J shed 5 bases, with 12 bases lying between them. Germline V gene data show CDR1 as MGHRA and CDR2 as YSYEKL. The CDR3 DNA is TGCGCCAGCAGCCAAAGCGGGAGGTGGTATGGCTACACCTTC. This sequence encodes CASSQSGRWYGYTF.